This TCR beta chain was retrieved from a study of T cells in tuberculosis. Germline CDR1 is LGHNA and CDR2 is YSLEER. The CDR3 contains 15 residues. Trimming took 4 bases from V and 5 from J; bases not matched to a gene: 10. Method: immunoSEQ multiplex PCR; TCRdb's copy keeps in-frame clones and lacks some. The table records approximately 57,000 clones, around 90% of them present only once. Cells were sorted from thawed PBMC rested overnight and stained with GMM-loaded CD1B tetramer, viability dye and anti-CD3. CD1B tetramers were loaded with Rhodococcus equi-derived C32 glucose monomycolate. Sequencing input: CD1b-GMM tetramer-negative cells sorted from PBMCs. The TCR sequence derives from an adult woman with latent tuberculosis. The gene calls are TRBV4-3 and TRBJ2-7; 8 positions agree with TRBD1. The CDR3 region has the DNA TGCGCCAGCAGCCCACTTTTAGGACAGGGAAACGAGCAGTACTTC. This translates into CASSPLLGQGNEQYF.